Listed below are T cell receptor beta chains from one sample, sequenced in a study of shared T cell receptors in the human thymus. Generated by immunoSEQ multiplex PCR, the TCRdb table keeps only in-frame clones and is missing some. The sample has around 730,000 clones, roughly 85% seen once. The same specimen was also included in a second study, on human thymus T cells.

Input material: thymocytes. These receptors came from a girl less than two years old with a congenital heart defect. Both conserved end residues are part of each CDR3. The order of the fields is V gene, clone size, J gene, D gene, CDR3 protein, CDR3 DNA. D genes are given only for firm matches. Clone size is given for some rows only: seen once, a few or many times, or a class if the clone is expanded.

v_call: TRBV10-1
clone_size: .
j_call: TRBJ1-1
d_call: .
cdr3_aa: CATKPGPGEGSDTEAFF
cdr3_nt: TGCGCCACCAAGCCGGGTCCAGGGGAGGGTTCGGACACTGAAGCTTTCTTT

v_call: TRBV2
clone_size: .
j_call: TRBJ1-1
d_call: TRBD1
cdr3_aa: CASSEQGPTGDTEAFF
cdr3_nt: TGTGCCAGCAGTGAACAAGGTCCCACAGGGGACACTGAAGCTTTCTTT

v_call: TRBV29-1
clone_size: .
j_call: TRBJ1-2
d_call: TRBD1
cdr3_aa: CSVSRDREYGYTF
cdr3_nt: TGCAGCGTGTCGCGGGACAGAGAGTATGGCTACACCTTC

v_call: TRBV18
clone_size: .
j_call: TRBJ1-2
d_call: TRBD1
cdr3_aa: CASSPPGQWGYTF
cdr3_nt: TGTGCCAGCTCACCTCCGGGACAGTGGGGCTACACCTTC

v_call: TRBV19
clone_size: .
j_call: TRBJ1-5
d_call: TRBD1
cdr3_aa: CASSIQGQGIAQPQHF
cdr3_nt: TGTGCCAGTAGTATACAGGGACAGGGGATTGCTCAGCCCCAGCATTTT

v_call: TRBV4-2
clone_size: once
j_call: TRBJ1-2
d_call: .
cdr3_aa: CASSQDGRVGELFYGYTF
cdr3_nt: TGTGCCAGCAGCCAAGATGGCCGGGTTGGCGAACTATTCTATGGCTACACCTTC

v_call: TRBV19
clone_size: .
j_call: TRBJ2-7
d_call: .
cdr3_aa: CASSHRATDIYEQYF
cdr3_nt: TGTGCCAGTAGTCACCGGGCCACGGACATCTACGAGCAGTACTTC

v_call: TRBV5-6
clone_size: .
j_call: TRBJ2-7
d_call: TRBD1
cdr3_aa: CASSTDRVWNEQYF
cdr3_nt: TGTGCCAGCAGCACTGACAGGGTTTGGAACGAGCAGTACTTC

v_call: TRBV7-6
clone_size: .
j_call: TRBJ1-3
d_call: TRBD1
cdr3_aa: CASSLRDRGGNTIYF
cdr3_nt: TGTGCCAGCAGCTTACGGGACAGGGGTGGAAACACCATATATTTT

v_call: TRBV14
clone_size: .
j_call: TRBJ1-5
d_call: .
cdr3_aa: CASSQDRQGYNQPQHF
cdr3_nt: TGTGCCAGCAGCCAAGATAGGCAGGGGTATAATCAGCCCCAGCATTTT

v_call: TRBV14
clone_size: .
j_call: TRBJ1-2
d_call: .
cdr3_aa: CASSQLREGNYGYTF
cdr3_nt: TGTGCCAGCAGCCAACTCAGGGAGGGTAACTATGGCTACACCTTC

v_call: TRBV29-1
clone_size: .
j_call: TRBJ2-7
d_call: TRBD1
cdr3_aa: CSVLTWDRGHNEQYF
cdr3_nt: TGCAGCGTTTTAACTTGGGACAGGGGGCACAACGAGCAGTACTTC

v_call: TRBV5-6
clone_size: .
j_call: TRBJ2-5
d_call: .
cdr3_aa: CASSFLGYQETQYF
cdr3_nt: TGTGCCAGCAGCTTTCTCGGGTATCAAGAGACCCAGTACTTC

v_call: TRBV19
clone_size: .
j_call: TRBJ2-2
d_call: TRBD1
cdr3_aa: CASIRQGGLTGELFF
cdr3_nt: TGTGCCAGTATTAGACAGGGGGGTTTGACCGGGGAGCTGTTTTTT

v_call: TRBV10-1
clone_size: .
j_call: TRBJ2-3
d_call: TRBD1
cdr3_aa: CASSESSEQGATPTDTQYF
cdr3_nt: TGCGCCAGCAGTGAGTCGAGTGAACAGGGGGCGACCCCCACAGATACGCAGTATTTT

v_call: TRBV19
clone_size: .
j_call: TRBJ1-1
d_call: TRBD1
cdr3_aa: CASSSPLGGTAEAFF
cdr3_nt: TGTGCCAGTAGTTCCCCTCTAGGGGGGACAGCTGAAGCTTTCTTT

v_call: TRBV28
clone_size: .
j_call: TRBJ2-3
d_call: .
cdr3_aa: CASSRDFSPTDTQYF
cdr3_nt: TGTGCCAGCAGTCGGGACTTTTCCCCCACAGATACGCAGTATTTT